These 6 T cell receptor beta chains were sequenced from one sample in a study of post-analysis software for immune sequencing data. Libraries were made from TCR beta cDNA, and they carried unique molecular identifiers. One entry per CDR3 protein results from TCRdb running MiXCR on the PCR reads. The table lists approximately 460,000 distinct CDR3 sequences, around 40% of them singletons. The study, taken as a whole, reports: A handful of TRBV segments were significantly more frequent in patients than in controls. TRBV5-6, TRBV5-1 and TRBV20-1 were among these segments.

These receptors lack a known antigen. Sample: blood. Every receptor here comes from a girl aged 5-17 years with multiple sclerosis.

This chain links TRBV25-1 with TRBJ1-2, with a tentative D call TRBD1 (5 bases). V was trimmed by 4 bases and J by 4 bases, leaving 13 bases between them. The CDR3 totals 14 residues. Germline V lookup: CDR1 MGHDK, CDR2 SYGVNS. CDR3 in amino acids: CASSGTTGGYGYTF. The DNA of the CDR3 is TGTGCCAGCAGTGGGACAACTGGCGGCTATGGCTACACCTTC.

At least ten counts were recorded for this clonotype. The genes are TRBV7-2 and TRBJ2-1; 8 nucleotides agree with TRBD1. CDR1 and CDR2 (germline): SGHTA, FQGNSA. The ends lost 5 bases at V and 6 bases at J; junction bases unmatched: 9. The CDR3 extends over 15 amino acids. CDR3 bases: TGTGCCAGCAGCCCCGGACAGGGTGGGGCCAATGAGCAGTTCTTC. Protein sequence: CASSPGQGGANEQFF.

This clonotype was observed a few times. This chain connects TRBV7-2 to TRBJ1-5; D might be TRBD1 (5 bases). Trimming shortened V by 5 bases and J by 8 bases, and 19 bases separated the two germline ends. This CDR3 is built from 15 residues. Germline assignment: CDR1 SGHTA and CDR2 FQGNSA. CDR3: CASSPRGYQMEPQHF. The CDR3 nucleotides are TGTGCCAGCAGCCCCCGGGGGTACCAGATGGAGCCCCAGCATTTT.

This clonotype was counted a few times. The chain recombines TRBV5-1 with TRBJ2-3, with D tentatively TRBD2 (6 bases). The CDR3 runs to 14 residues. V shed 4 bases and J shed 8 bases, with 17 bases lying between them. Germline values: CDR1 SGHRS, CDR2 YFSETQ. Here the CDR3 reads CASSPGLKEGTQYF. The CDR3 region has the DNA TGCGCCAGCAGCCCGGGACTTAAGGAGGGTACGCAGTATTTT. Full variable domain (remainder filled in from reference TRBV5-1 and TRBJ2-3): KAGVTQTPRYLIKTRGQQVTLSCSPISGHRSVSWYQQTPGQGLQFLFEYFSETQRNKGNFPGRFSGRQFSNSRSEMNVSTLELGDSALYLCASSPGLKEGTQYFGPGTRLTVL.

This clonotype came up a few times. This sequence joins TRBV5-1 and TRBJ2-1, with 8 bases matching TRBD2. Trimming cost V 1 base and J 4 bases; bases outside gene matches: 4. Per the germline V gene, CDR1 is SGHRS and CDR2 is YFSETQ. The length of the CDR3 is 15 residues. CDR3 DNA: TGCGCCAGCAGCTTGCTAACTAGCGGATACAATGAGCAGTTCTTC. The encoded protein is CASSLLTSGYNEQFF.

This clonotype was recorded once. The chain links TRBV7-2 to TRBJ2-5, with TRBD2 matching 7 bases. With 4 bases clipped from V and 2 bases from J, the junction kept 7 bases outside the gene matches. Germline V CDR1 and CDR2: SGHTA, FQGNSA. The CDR3 runs to 15 residues. The DNA for the CDR3 is TGTGCCAGCAGCTACGACGGGGGGTATCAAGAGACCCAGTACTTC. It yields the protein CASSYDGGYQETQYF.